These 31 T cell receptor beta chains came from one sample sequenced in a study of blood T cell repertoires in COVID-19. The method was immunoSEQ multiplex PCR; TCRdb's version includes in-frame clones alone and lacks a portion of them. The sample records 69,000 or so clones, roughly 80% being singletons. Source material: peripheral blood. The source is a woman older than 75 with acute or convalescent COVID-19.

This chain links TRBV6-6 with TRBJ2-4; tentatively, D is TRBD2 (7 bases). The CDR3 spans 14 residues. Trimming shortened V by 3 bases and J by 7 bases, and 13 bases separated the two germline ends. The germline V gene has CDR1 MNHNY and CDR2 SVGAGI (reference sequence). CDR3 nucleotide sequence: TGTGCCAGCAGTTATGCTGGGAGGGGGAACATTCAGTACTTC. Its translation is CASSYAGRGNIQYF.

This CDR3 is CASSFLTGRTYNEQFF. The CDR3, as DNA: TGTGCCAGCAGCTTTTTGACGGGAAGAACCTACAATGAGCAGTTCTTC. V is TRBV11-2 and J is TRBJ2-1, with D possibly matching TRBD2 (5 bases). Trimming shortened V by 3 bases and J by 2 bases, and 14 bases separated the two germline ends. Germline CDR1 and CDR2: SGHAT and FQNNGV. This CDR3 has 16 residues.

The rearrangement uses TRBV2 and TRBJ1-5, with D maybe TRBD1 (5 bases). There are 15 residues in the CDR3. Trimming shortened V by 2 bases and J by 6 bases, and 14 bases separated the two germline ends. Germline CDR1 reads SNHLY; CDR2 reads FYNNEI. CDR3 sequence (DNA): TGTGCCAGCAGTGAAAGGGTAGGGGAACGTCAGCCCCAGCATTTT. Its protein product is CASSERVGERQPQHF.

The chain recombines TRBV24-1 with TRBJ2-1, with TRBD2 matching over 7 bases. The junction had 5 bases not matched to a gene; V was cut back by 6 bases and J by 7 bases. The CDR3 sequence is 13 residues long. CDR1 and CDR2 (germline): KGHDR, SFDVKD. In DNA form, the CDR3 reads TGTGCCACCAGTTCGACTAGCAATAATGAGCAGTTCTTC. Its translation: CATSSTSNNEQFF.

The chain recombines TRBV29-1 with TRBJ2-2, with D possibly matching TRBD1 (6 bases). CDR1 SQVTM and CDR2 ANQGSEA come from the germline V gene. There are 15 residues in the CDR3. The V gene lost 1 base and the J gene lost 6 bases, with 15 bases spanning the gap. Here the CDR3 reads CSVEGGLSSAGELFF. The CDR3 DNA follows: TGCAGCGTTGAAGGGGGGCTATCAAGCGCCGGGGAGCTGTTTTTT.

This chain links TRBV4-1 with TRBJ1-5; 8 nucleotides match TRBD1. J gave up 0 bases and V 3 bases, and 1 base lay outside the gene matches. The CDR3 consists of 15 residues. The germline V gene has CDR1 MGHRA and CDR2 YSYEKL. The CDR3 region is CASSQTGASNQPQHF. The CDR3 coding sequence is TGCGCCAGCAGCCAGACAGGGGCTAGCAATCAGCCCCAGCATTTT.

A remark on this clone: This may stem from a read error, because a much larger clone lies one nucleotide away. Other DNA sequences in this sample translate to the same CDR3. This sequence joins TRBV7-9 and TRBJ1-5; no definite D call. V was shortened by 1 base and J by 0 bases, with 7 bases between the two germline ends. Germline loops: CDR1 SEHNR, CDR2 FQNEAQ (reference sequence). The CDR3 loop spans 15 amino acids. DNA for the CDR3: TGTGCCAGCAGCTTAGGAGGGTATAGCAATCAGCCCCAGCATTTT. Amino acid sequence: CASSLGGYSNQPQHF.

This clone has just one count. This chain joins TRBV7-2 and TRBJ1-1, with 9 positions matching TRBD1. Germline assignment: CDR1 SGHTA and CDR2 FQGNSA. V trimming: 5 bases; J trimming: 2 bases; junction bases outside the gene matches: 6. This CDR3 region has 15 residues. CDR3 nucleotides: TGTGCCAGCAGCCTAACAGGGGGCATAAACACTGAAGCTTTCTTT. Protein product: CASSLTGGINTEAFF.

This chain uses TRBV7-9 with TRBJ1-4; the match to TRBD1 covers 7 bases. This CDR3 is built from 16 residues. Trimming cost V 4 bases and J 5 bases; bases outside gene matches: 10. CDR1 and CDR2 (germline): SEHNR, FQNEAQ (reference sequence). CDR3 sequence: CASSSSGRTGNEKLFF. CDR3 nucleotides: TGTGCCAGCAGCTCCAGCGGGAGGACAGGCAATGAAAAACTGTTTTTT.

The chain couples TRBV30 to TRBJ2-3; 7 nucleotides align to TRBD2. V lost 5 bases, J lost 1 base, and 3 bases stayed unmatched. This CDR3 is built from 13 residues. The germline V gene encodes CDR1 GTSNPN and CDR2 SVGIG (reference sequence). The CDR3: CAWGAGGTDTQYF. The CDR3 coding sequence is TGTGCCTGGGGGGCGGGAGGCACAGATACGCAGTATTTT.

The chain employs TRBV6-5 and TRBJ1-2; maybe TRBD1 (6 bases). V lost 2 bases, J lost 4 bases, and 11 bases lay in between. CDR1 and CDR2 from the germline V gene are MNHEY and SVGAGI. This CDR3 has 14 residues. The CDR3 protein is CASSYTGQSYGYTF. CDR3 DNA sequence: TGTGCCAGCAGTTACACAGGGCAGAGCTATGGCTACACCTTC.

Only a few counts were recorded for this clone. CDR3 in DNA: TGTGCCAGCAGCGCTCGGTTGGGCAACACAGATACGCAGTATTTT. It is translated as CASSARLGNTDTQYF. This sequence joins TRBV7-2 and TRBJ2-3; no definite D call. Trimming took 5 bases from V and 2 from J, leaving 14 bases between them. Germline lookup yields CDR1 SGHTA and CDR2 FQGNSA. The CDR3 loop spans 15 amino acids. The full variable domain, its missing parts supplied by reference TRBV7-2 and TRBJ2-3, is GAGVSQSPSNKVTEKGKDVELRCDPISGHTALYWYRQSLGQGLEFLIYFQGNSAPDKSGLPSDRFSAERTGGSVSTLTIQRTQQEDSAVYLCASSARLGNTDTQYFGPGTRLTVL.

The chain combines TRBV2 with TRBJ2-3, with D perhaps TRBD2 (5 bases). Germline-derived CDR1 and CDR2 are SNHLY and FYNNEI. V lost 3 bases, J lost 0 bases, and 7 bases lay in between. There are 14 residues in the CDR3. The CDR3 coding sequence is TGTGCCAGCAGTGACAGGACTAGCACAGATACGCAGTATTTT. It is translated as CASSDRTSTDTQYF.

The count of this clone is one. J is TRBJ1-1 and V is TRBV10-3, with 9 bases aligning to TRBD1. V shed 5 bases, J shed 10 bases, and the junction held 5 bases outside the gene matches. The CDR3 sequence is 12 residues long. The germline gives CDR1 ENHRY, CDR2 SYGVKD. The CDR3 loop reads CAISRTGDAAFF. In DNA, the CDR3 is TGTGCCATCAGTCGGACAGGGGATGCAGCTTTCTTT.

The CDR3 bases are TGTGCCAGCAGCCAAGATTTTGGACAGGTCAATTCACCCCTCCACTTT. This codes for CASSQDFGQVNSPLHF. V and J are TRBV3-1 (or the pseudogene TRBV3-2) and TRBJ1-6; 7 positions agree with TRBD1. Trimming removed 0 bases from V and 7 bases from J; junction bases left unmatched: 6. The CDR3 runs 16 residues. Germline CDR1 and CDR2: LGHDT and YNNKEL (reference sequence).

The chain combines TRBV30 with TRBJ1-5; the match to TRBD1 covers 8 bases. CDR1 is GTSNPN, CDR2 SVGIG, per germline (reference sequence). The CDR3 is 12 residues long. The junction had 3 bases not matched to a gene; V was cut back by 3 bases and J by 8 bases. The CDR3 protein is CAWSTTGEPQHF. The CDR3 DNA sequence: TGTGCCTGGAGCACGACAGGGGAGCCCCAGCATTTT.

CDR3 amino acids: CASSAGAKGGYTF. The CDR3 DNA follows: TGCGCCAGCAGTGCGGGGGCGAAGGGTGGCTACACCTTC. The chain has TRBV5-1 and TRBJ1-2, with a weak D call TRBD1 (6 bases). V lost 5 bases, J lost 7 bases, and 15 bases lay in between. The CDR3 loop spans 13 amino acids. The germline V gene has CDR1 SGHRS and CDR2 YFSETQ.

This rearrangement joins TRBV5-1 to TRBJ2-5; 8 nucleotides line up with TRBD2. The V and J ends lost 2 bases and 7 bases, in that order; junction bases with no gene match: 13. The germline V gene has CDR1 SGHRS and CDR2 YFSETQ. CDR3 length equals 16 residues. Written as DNA, the CDR3 is TGCGCCAGCAGCTTACGAAGCGGGGGCTCCACAGGGACCCAGTACTTC. Its translation: CASSLRSGGSTGTQYF. The full variable domain, in which reference TRBV5-1 and TRBJ2-5 provide the parts outside the CDR3, is KAGVTQTPRYLIKTRGQQVTLSCSPISGHRSVSWYQQTPGQGLQFLFEYFSETQRNKGNFPGRFSGRQFSNSRSEMNVSTLELGDSALYLCASSLRSGGSTGTQYFGPGTRLLVL.

The chain employs TRBV2 and TRBJ2-2; possibly TRBD1 for D (6 bases). Germline assignment: CDR1 SNHLY and CDR2 FYNNEI. The CDR3 contains 14 residues. Trimming left V 4 bases short and J 5 bases short, with 11 bases between. CDR3 in amino acids: CASSGTVYTGELFF. For the CDR3, the DNA is TGTGCCAGCAGTGGGACAGTTTATACCGGGGAGCTGTTTTTT.

The CDR3: CASSPFMVQGARTEAFF. CDR3 DNA sequence: TGTGCCAGCAGCCCCTTCATGGTACAGGGGGCTAGGACTGAAGCTTTCTTT. The V and J genes are TRBV7-3 and TRBJ1-1; TRBD1 matches at 9 bases. There are 17 residues in the CDR3. V dropped 5 bases and J dropped 5; count of bases not matched to a gene: 15. Per the germline V gene, CDR1 is SGHTA and CDR2 is FQGTGA.

The chain links TRBV10-1 to TRBJ2-3, with 9 bases lining up with TRBD2. The CDR3 spans 17 residues. With V trimmed by 6 bases and J by 5 bases, 15 bases remained unmatched. Germline V gives CDR1 WNHNN, CDR2 SYGVQD (reference sequence). CDR3 sequence: CASSRDLAGTGVDTQYF. The CDR3 DNA follows: TGCGCCAGCAGCCGCGACCTAGCGGGGACCGGGGTAGATACGCAGTATTTT.

J is TRBJ1-5 and V is TRBV6-2 or TRBV6-3, with 8 bases that match TRBD1. The CDR3 length is 13 residues. Germline V gene sequence: CDR1 MNHEY, CDR2 SVGEGT. Trimming cost V 5 bases and J 7 bases; bases outside gene matches: 4. Written as DNA, the CDR3 is TGTGCCAGCAGTACAGGGGGGAAGCAGCCCCAGCATTTT. Translation: CASSTGGKQPQHF.

Comment on this clone: Other DNA sequences from this sample encode an identical CDR3 as well. The chain recombines TRBV24-1 with TRBJ2-2; 8 bases match TRBD1. CDR1 is KGHDR and CDR2 is SFDVKD in the germline V gene. The V segment lost 3 bases and the J segment 5 bases; nucleotides outside the gene matches: 4. The CDR3 is 15 residues long. DNA for the CDR3: TGTGCCACCAGTGATCCCAGGGGGCGAACCGGGGAGCTGTTTTTT. Residues: CATSDPRGRTGELFF.

V is TRBV3-1 (or the pseudogene TRBV3-2) and J is TRBJ1-5, with a tentative D call TRBD1 (6 bases). The CDR3 spans 15 residues. Germline V gene lookup returns CDR1 LGHDT and CDR2 YNNKEL (reference sequence). V lost 3 bases to trimming and J lost 7 bases, with 16 bases between them. This chain's CDR3 is CASSQRGLEGQPQHF. DNA of the CDR3: TGTGCCAGCAGCCAGAGGGGGTTGGAAGGGCAGCCCCAGCATTTT.

The CDR3 nucleotides are TGTGCCAGCAACTTTGGGACAGTAAACACTGAAGCTTTCTTT. Its translation: CASNFGTVNTEAFF. The chain is built from TRBV9 and TRBJ1-1, with TRBD1 identical over 7 bases. The J segment lost 2 bases and the V segment lost 6 bases, leaving 7 bases of the junction unmatched. Germline V lookup: CDR1 SGDLS, CDR2 YYNGEE. The CDR3 is 14 amino acids.

The J gene is TRBJ2-3, the V gene TRBV11-2; the match to TRBD2 covers 8 bases. Trimming removed 1 base from V and 5 bases from J; junction bases left unmatched: 5. This CDR3 is 15 amino acids long. Germline CDR1 SGHAT, CDR2 FQNNGV. As DNA, the CDR3 is TGTGCCAGCAGCTTAGTGCCACTAGCGGTAGATACGCAGTATTTT. Its protein product is CASSLVPLAVDTQYF.

V is TRBV4-1 and J is TRBJ1-1; D is possibly TRBD1 (6 bases). The CDR3 is made up of 15 amino acids. Trimming took off 1 base at V and 5 bases at J, with 14 bases between the two ends. Germline CDR1 reads MGHRA; CDR2 reads YSYEKL. The CDR3 nucleotides read TGCGCCAGCAGCCAAGGGGAGGGGGGGTGGACTGAAGCTTTCTTT. It translates to CASSQGEGGWTEAFF.

The chain employs TRBV5-1 and TRBJ2-1; TRBD2 aligns across 8 bases. J lost 7 bases, V lost 0 bases, and 9 bases had no gene match. This CDR3 spans 16 amino acids. Germline assignment: CDR1 SGHRS and CDR2 YFSETQ. The CDR3 DNA is TGCGCCAGCAGCTTGGTGATCGGGGGGGCGTGGAATGAGCAGTTCTTC. Protein sequence: CASSLVIGGAWNEQFF. Looking up the rest from reference TRBV5-1 and TRBJ2-1 gives the full variable domain: KAGVTQTPRYLIKTRGQQVTLSCSPISGHRSVSWYQQTPGQGLQFLFEYFSETQRNKGNFPGRFSGRQFSNSRSEMNVSTLELGDSALYLCASSLVIGGAWNEQFFGPGTRLTVL.

The rearrangement joins TRBV29-1 to TRBJ2-3; D possibly corresponds to TRBD2 (6 bases). The length of the CDR3 is 15 residues. The V and J ends lost 0 bases and 2 bases respectively, with 12 bases between them. The germline CDR1 and CDR2 sequences are SQVTM and ANQGSEA. CDR3 DNA: TGCAGCGTTGAAGATCGCGGGGAGCACACAGATACGCAGTATTTT. Translation: CSVEDRGEHTDTQYF.

V and J are TRBV21-1 and TRBJ2-5; the table calls TRBD2, which could not be checked here. TRBV21-1 is classified as a pseudogene. This CDR3 spans 11 amino acids. The CDR3 loop reads CASSLEETQYF. DNA of the CDR3: TGTGCCAGCAGCCTAGAAGAGACCCAGTACTTC.

V and J are TRBV12-3 or TRBV12-4 and TRBJ1-6; no clear D gene. CDR3 length: 13 amino acids. V lost 2 bases and J 13 bases, leaving 12 bases between the germline ends. The CDR3 spells CASSLHWSGPLHF. The CDR3, as DNA: TGTGCCAGCAGTTTACACTGGTCGGGGCCCCTCCACTTT.